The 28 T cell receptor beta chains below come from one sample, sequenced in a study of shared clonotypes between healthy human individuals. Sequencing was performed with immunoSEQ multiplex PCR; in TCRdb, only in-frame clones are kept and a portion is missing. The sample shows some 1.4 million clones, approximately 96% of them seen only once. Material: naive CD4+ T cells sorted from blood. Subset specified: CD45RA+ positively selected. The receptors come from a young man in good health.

CDR3 DNA sequence: TGTGCCAGCAAAAGGGGAGGCACCACCGGGGAGCTGTTTTTT. Its translation is CASKRGGTTGELFF. The chain has TRBV2 and TRBJ2-2, with TRBD2 as a possible D gene (6 bases). V lost 7 bases and J 4 bases, leaving 13 bases between the germline ends. Germline loops: CDR1 SNHLY, CDR2 FYNNEI. The length of the CDR3 is 14 residues.

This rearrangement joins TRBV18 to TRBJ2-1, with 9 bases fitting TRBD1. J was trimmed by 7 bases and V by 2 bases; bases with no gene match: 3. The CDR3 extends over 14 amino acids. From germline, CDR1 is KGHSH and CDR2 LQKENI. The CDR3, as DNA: TGTGCCAGCTCACCAAGACAGGGGGTAAATGAGCAGTTCTTC. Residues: CASSPRQGVNEQFF.

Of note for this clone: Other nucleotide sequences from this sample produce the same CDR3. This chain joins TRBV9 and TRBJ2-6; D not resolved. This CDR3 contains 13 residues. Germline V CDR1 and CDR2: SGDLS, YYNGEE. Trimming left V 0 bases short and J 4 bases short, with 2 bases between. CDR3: CASSVGGANVLTF. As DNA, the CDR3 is TGTGCCAGCAGCGTAGGAGGGGCCAACGTCCTGACTTTC. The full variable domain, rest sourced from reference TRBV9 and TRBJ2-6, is DSGVTQTPKHLITATGQRVTLRCSPRSGDLSVYWYQQSLDQGLQFLIQYYNGEERAKGNILERFSAQQFPDLHSELNLSSLELGDSALYFCASSVGGANVLTFGAGSRLTVL.

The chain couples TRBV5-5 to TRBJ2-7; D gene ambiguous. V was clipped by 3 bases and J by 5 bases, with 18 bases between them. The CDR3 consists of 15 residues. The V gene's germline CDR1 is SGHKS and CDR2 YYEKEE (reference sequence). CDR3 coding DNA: TGTGCCAGCAGCTCCTTGAAGAGCCACCTCCACGAGCAGTACTTC. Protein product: CASSSLKSHLHEQYF.

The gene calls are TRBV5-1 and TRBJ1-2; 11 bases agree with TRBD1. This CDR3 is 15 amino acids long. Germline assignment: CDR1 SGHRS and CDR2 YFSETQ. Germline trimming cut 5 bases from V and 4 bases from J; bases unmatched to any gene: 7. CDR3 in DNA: TGCGCCAGCAGTCCACCGGGACAGGGGGGCTATGGCTACACCTTC. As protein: CASSPPGQGGYGYTF.

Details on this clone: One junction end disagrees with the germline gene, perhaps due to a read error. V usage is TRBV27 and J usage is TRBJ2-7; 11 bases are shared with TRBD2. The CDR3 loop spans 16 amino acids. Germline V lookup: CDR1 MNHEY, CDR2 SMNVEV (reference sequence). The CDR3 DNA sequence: TGTGCCAGCAGCCCCCCGGGACTAGCGGTGAGGGGGACCCTCAACTTC. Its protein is CASSPPGLAVRGTLNF.

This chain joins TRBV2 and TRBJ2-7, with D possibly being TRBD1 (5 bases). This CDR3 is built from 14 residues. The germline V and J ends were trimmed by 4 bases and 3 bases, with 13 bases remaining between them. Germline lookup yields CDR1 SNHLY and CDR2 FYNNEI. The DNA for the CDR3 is TGTGCCAGCAGTGGTCGACAGACCCACTACGAGCAGTACTTC. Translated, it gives CASSGRQTHYEQYF.

The chain's CDR3 is CASKLNTGELFF. The CDR3 DNA sequence: TGCGCCAGCAAACTTAACACCGGGGAGCTGTTTTTT. The chain uses TRBV5-1 and TRBJ2-2; D gene ambiguous. The CDR3 runs 12 residues. The germline CDR1 and CDR2 sequences are SGHRS and YFSETQ. The V end was cut by 6 bases, the J end by 2 bases, with 5 bases between.

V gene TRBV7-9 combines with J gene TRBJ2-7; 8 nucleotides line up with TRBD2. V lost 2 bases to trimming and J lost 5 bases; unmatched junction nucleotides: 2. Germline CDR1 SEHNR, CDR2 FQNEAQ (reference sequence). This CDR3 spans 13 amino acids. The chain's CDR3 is CASSLHGRDEQYF. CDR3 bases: TGTGCCAGCAGCTTACACGGGAGGGACGAGCAGTACTTC.

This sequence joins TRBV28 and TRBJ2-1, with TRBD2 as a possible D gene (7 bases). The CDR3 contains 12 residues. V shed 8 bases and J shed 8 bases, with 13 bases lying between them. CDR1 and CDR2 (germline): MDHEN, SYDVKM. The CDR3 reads CASGGGSDEQFF. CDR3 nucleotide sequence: TGTGCCAGCGGGGGCGGGAGTGATGAGCAGTTCTTC.

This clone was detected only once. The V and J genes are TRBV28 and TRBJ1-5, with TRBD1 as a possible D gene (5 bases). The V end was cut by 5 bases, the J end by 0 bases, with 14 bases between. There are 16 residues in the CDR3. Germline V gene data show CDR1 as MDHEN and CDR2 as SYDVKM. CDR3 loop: CASSPSDRGSNQPQHF. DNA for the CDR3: TGTGCCAGCAGTCCCTCCGACAGAGGTAGCAATCAGCCCCAGCATTTT.

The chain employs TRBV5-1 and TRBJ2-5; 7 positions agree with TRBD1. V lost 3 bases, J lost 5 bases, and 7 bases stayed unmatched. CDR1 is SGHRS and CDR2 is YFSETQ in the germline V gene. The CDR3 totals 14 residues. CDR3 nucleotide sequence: TGCGCCAGCAGCTCCGGGACAGTCCGGGAGACCCAGTACTTC. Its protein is CASSSGTVRETQYF.

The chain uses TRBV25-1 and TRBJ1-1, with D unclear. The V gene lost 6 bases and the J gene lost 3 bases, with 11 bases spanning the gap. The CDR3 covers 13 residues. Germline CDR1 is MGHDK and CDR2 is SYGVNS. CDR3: CASSLSRDTEAFF. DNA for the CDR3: TGTGCCAGCAGCTTGAGCAGAGACACTGAAGCTTTCTTT.

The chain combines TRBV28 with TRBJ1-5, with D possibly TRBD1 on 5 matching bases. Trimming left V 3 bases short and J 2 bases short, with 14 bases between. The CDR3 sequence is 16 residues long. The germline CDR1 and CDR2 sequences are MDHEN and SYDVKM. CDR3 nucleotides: TGTGCCAGCAGTTTTTCCAGGGTGGGTGGCAATCAGCCCCAGCATTTT. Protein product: CASSFSRVGGNQPQHF.

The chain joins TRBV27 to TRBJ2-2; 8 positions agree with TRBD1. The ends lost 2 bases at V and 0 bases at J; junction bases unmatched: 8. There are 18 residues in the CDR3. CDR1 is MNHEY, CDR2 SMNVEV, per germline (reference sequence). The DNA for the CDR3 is TGTGCCAGCAGTTTACCCTACGGACAGGGAACGAACACCGGGGAGCTGTTTTTT. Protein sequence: CASSLPYGQGTNTGELFF.

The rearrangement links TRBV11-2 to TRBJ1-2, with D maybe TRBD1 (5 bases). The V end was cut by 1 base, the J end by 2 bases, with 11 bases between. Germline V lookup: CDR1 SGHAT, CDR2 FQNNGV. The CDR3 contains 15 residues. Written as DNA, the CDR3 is TGTGCCAGCAGCTTAGTAGAGCCAGGGAACTATGGCTACACCTTC. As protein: CASSLVEPGNYGYTF.

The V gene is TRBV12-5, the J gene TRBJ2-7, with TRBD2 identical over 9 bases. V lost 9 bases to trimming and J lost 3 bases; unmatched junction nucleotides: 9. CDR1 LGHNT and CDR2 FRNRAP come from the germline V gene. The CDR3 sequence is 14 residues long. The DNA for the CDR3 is TGTGCTAGGAAATCCGGGACTAGCAGCTACGAGCAGTACTTC. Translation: CARKSGTSSYEQYF.

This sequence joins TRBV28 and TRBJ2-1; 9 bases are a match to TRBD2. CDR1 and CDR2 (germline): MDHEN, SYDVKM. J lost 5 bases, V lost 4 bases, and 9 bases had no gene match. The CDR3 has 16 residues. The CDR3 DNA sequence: TGTGCCAGCAGTTGGAATCGGGCGGGAGGGCACAATGAGCAGTTCTTC. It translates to CASSWNRAGGHNEQFF.

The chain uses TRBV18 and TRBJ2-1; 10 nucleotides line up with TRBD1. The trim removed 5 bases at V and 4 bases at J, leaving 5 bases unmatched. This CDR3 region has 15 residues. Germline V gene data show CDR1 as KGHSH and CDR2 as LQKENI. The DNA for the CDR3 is TGTGCCAGCTCAGCTGGACAGGGGGGATACAATGAGCAGTTCTTC. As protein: CASSAGQGGYNEQFF. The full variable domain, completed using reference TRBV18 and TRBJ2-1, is NAGVMQNPRHLVRRRGQEARLRCSPMKGHSHVYWYRQLPEEGLKFMVYLQKENIIDESGMPKERFSAEFPKEGPSILRIQQVVRGDSAAYFCASSAGQGGYNEQFFGPGTRLTVL.

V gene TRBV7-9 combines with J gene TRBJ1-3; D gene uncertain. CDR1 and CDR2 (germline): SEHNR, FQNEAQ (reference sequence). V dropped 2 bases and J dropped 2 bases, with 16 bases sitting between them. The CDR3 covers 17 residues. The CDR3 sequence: CASSLRWERRTGNTIYF. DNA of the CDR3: TGTGCCAGCAGCTTAAGATGGGAGAGAAGGACTGGAAACACCATATATTTT.

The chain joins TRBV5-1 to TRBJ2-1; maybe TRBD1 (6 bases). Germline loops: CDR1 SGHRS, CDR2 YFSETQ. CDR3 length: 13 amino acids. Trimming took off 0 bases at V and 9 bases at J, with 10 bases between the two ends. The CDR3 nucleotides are TGCGCCAGCAGCTTGGTGGGGGCGCGTGAGCAGTTCTTC. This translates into CASSLVGAREQFF.

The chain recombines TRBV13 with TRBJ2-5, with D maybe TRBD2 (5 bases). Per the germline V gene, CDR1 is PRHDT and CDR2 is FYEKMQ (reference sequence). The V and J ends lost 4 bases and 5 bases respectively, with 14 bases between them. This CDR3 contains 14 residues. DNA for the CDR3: TGTGCCAGCAGCTCGAGGGAGTCGTTGGAGACCCAGTACTTC. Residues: CASSSRESLETQYF.

The CDR3, as DNA: TGTGCCAGCAGTGAATTTGTAGGGCAGCTGTTTTTT. Amino acids: CASSEFVGQLFF. The gene calls are TRBV25-1 and TRBJ2-2; D unclear. The V gene's germline CDR1 is MGHDK and CDR2 SYGVNS. V lost 1 base and J lost 12, with 9 bases in between. The CDR3 totals 12 residues.

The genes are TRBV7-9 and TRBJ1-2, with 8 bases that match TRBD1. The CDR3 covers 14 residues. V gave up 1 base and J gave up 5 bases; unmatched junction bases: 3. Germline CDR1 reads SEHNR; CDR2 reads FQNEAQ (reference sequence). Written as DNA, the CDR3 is TGTGCCAGCAGCTTAGGAACAGGGGGGTATGGCTACACCTTC. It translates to CASSLGTGGYGYTF.

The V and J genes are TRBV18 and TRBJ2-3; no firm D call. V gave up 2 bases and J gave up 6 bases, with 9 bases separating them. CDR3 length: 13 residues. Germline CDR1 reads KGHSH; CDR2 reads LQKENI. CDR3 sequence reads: CASSPSTFDTQYF. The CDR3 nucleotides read TGTGCCAGCTCACCATCGACATTTGATACGCAGTATTTT.

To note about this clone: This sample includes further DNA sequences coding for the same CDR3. CDR3 sequence reads: CASSLDYNEQFF. The DNA for the CDR3 is TGCGCCAGCAGTCTGGACTACAATGAGCAGTTCTTC. The chain links TRBV5-1 to TRBJ2-1; unclear D gene. This CDR3 spans 12 amino acids. Trimming stripped 5 bases from V and 3 bases from J, with 6 bases between. Germline loops: CDR1 SGHRS, CDR2 YFSETQ.

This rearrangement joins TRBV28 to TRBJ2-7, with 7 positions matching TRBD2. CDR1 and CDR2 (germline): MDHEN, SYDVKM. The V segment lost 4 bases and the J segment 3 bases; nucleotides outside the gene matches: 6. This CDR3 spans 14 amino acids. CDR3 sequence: CASSSPSGVYEQYF. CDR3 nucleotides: TGTGCCAGCAGTTCTCCTAGCGGCGTCTACGAGCAGTACTTC.

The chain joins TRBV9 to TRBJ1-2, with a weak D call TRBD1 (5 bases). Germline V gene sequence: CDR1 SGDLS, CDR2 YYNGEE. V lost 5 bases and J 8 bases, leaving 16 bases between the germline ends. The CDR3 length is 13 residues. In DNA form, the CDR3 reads TGTGCCAGCAGACCCCAGGGAGGGAACGGCTACACCTTC. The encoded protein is CASRPQGGNGYTF. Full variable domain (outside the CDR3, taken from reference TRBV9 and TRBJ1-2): DSGVTQTPKHLITATGQRVTLRCSPRSGDLSVYWYQQSLDQGLQFLIQYYNGEERAKGNILERFSAQQFPDLHSELNLSSLELGDSALYFCASRPQGGNGYTFGSGTRLTVV.